These 13 T cell receptor beta chains were all obtained from the same sample, sequenced in a study of blood T cells in healthy people across ages. Primed by a sample-barcoded 5' primer and a J-beta primer mix, a second PCR proceeded for 7 to 11 cycles. Each CDR3 protein gets one entry after TCRdb re-called the 5' RACE reads with MiXCR. The sample holds 650,000 to 950,000 distinct CDR3 sequences, 44% seen once. The specimen sequenced was blood. All receptors derive from a man between 60 and 70 years old in good health.

The chain is built from TRBV12-3 or TRBV12-4 and TRBJ2-7; 7 bases line up with TRBD2. This CDR3 is 13 amino acids long. V was clipped by 0 bases and J by 7 bases; unmatched bases: 3. The CDR3 DNA sequence: TGTGCCAGCAGTTTAGCAGCGGGGAAGGAGCAGTACTTC. Its protein is CASSLAAGKEQYF.

The chain employs TRBV28 and TRBJ2-7; D perhaps matches TRBD2 (5 bases). The end of the DNA aligns better with TRBJ2-4, so the J call may be wrong. The CDR3 is made up of 12 amino acids. Per the germline V gene, CDR1 is MDHEN and CDR2 is SYDVKM. CDR3 bases: TGTGCCAGCAGTCCTCTGGGGAGCATTCAGTACTTC. Translated: CASSPLGSIQYF.

This clonotype appeared a few times. The chain links TRBV20-1 to TRBJ1-2; TRBD1 agrees at 9 bases. Per germline, CDR1 DFQATT and CDR2 SNEGSKA (reference sequence). V lost 4 bases, J lost 7 bases, and 7 bases stayed unmatched. This CDR3 comprises 13 residues. Written as DNA, the CDR3 is TGCAGTGCTACAAAACAGGGGGCGCTTGGCTACACCTTC. It is translated as CSATKQGALGYTF.

The chain recombines TRBV20-1 with TRBJ2-1, with D perhaps TRBD1 (5 bases). The CDR3 is 11 amino acids. The V and J ends lost 6 bases and 5 bases respectively, with 8 bases between them. Germline V CDR1 and CDR2: DFQATT, SNEGSKA (reference sequence). Here the CDR3 DNA reads TGCAGTGCCGGACACAACAATGAGCAGTTCTTC. Protein product: CSAGHNNEQFF.

This sequence joins TRBV7-2 and TRBJ2-1; 7 nucleotides agree with TRBD1. V was clipped by 2 bases and J by 4 bases; unmatched bases: 5. Germline V gene lookup returns CDR1 SGHTA and CDR2 FQGNSA. This CDR3 region has 15 residues. The CDR3: CASSLWGQRYNEQFF. CDR3 sequence (DNA): TGTGCCAGCAGCTTATGGGGACAGAGATACAATGAGCAGTTCTTC.

This rearrangement joins TRBV7-8 to TRBJ1-1; D remains unclear. The CDR3 is 15 amino acids. The ends were cut back, 6 bases at V and 1 base at J, with 15 bases in the middle. Germline CDR1 is SGHVS and CDR2 is FQNEAQ. The CDR3, as DNA: TGTGCCAGCAGGCCTCGTAATAATCCGAACACTGAAGCTTTCTTT. As protein: CASRPRNNPNTEAFF. Full variable domain (remainder filled in from reference TRBV7-8 and TRBJ1-1): GAGVSQSPRYKVAKRGQDVALRCDPISGHVSLFWYQQALGQGPEFLTYFQNEAQLDKSGLPSDRFFAERPEGSVSTLKIQRTQQEDSAVYLCASRPRNNPNTEAFFGQGTRLTVV.

V gene TRBV4-3 combines with J gene TRBJ1-1; no clear D gene. CDR3 length equals 13 residues. Germline CDR1 LGHNA, CDR2 YSLEER. V was shortened by 4 bases and J by 3 bases, with 9 bases between the two germline ends. CDR3 DNA sequence: TGCGCCAGCAGCCGAGCGGAGGACACTGAAGCTTTCTTT. Translating gives CASSRAEDTEAFF.

This clonotype was seen only a few times. The chain combines TRBV3-1 with TRBJ2-1; D may be TRBD1 (5 bases). The germline V and J ends were trimmed by 3 bases and 4 bases, with 22 bases remaining between them. Per the germline V gene, CDR1 is LGHDT and CDR2 is YNNKEL (reference sequence). The CDR3 length is 18 residues. CDR3 DNA: TGTGCCAGCAGCCATCCCCCCCGACAGTACTCGTTTTACAATGAGCAGTTCTTC. Residues: CASSHPPRQYSFYNEQFF.

This chain links TRBV7-2 with TRBJ2-6; no definite D call. The CDR3 runs to 15 residues. V shed 3 bases and J shed 0 bases, with 6 bases lying between them. CDR1 is SGHTA, CDR2 FQGNSA, per germline. The CDR3 DNA reads as TGTGCCAGCAGCTTTAGTCACTCTGGGGCCAACGTCCTGACTTTC. Amino acid sequence: CASSFSHSGANVLTF.

This clonotype was seen a few times. V gene TRBV7-3 combines with J gene TRBJ2-3; possibly TRBD2 for D (6 bases). CDR3 length equals 16 residues. The germline V and J ends were trimmed by 4 bases and 0 bases, with 14 bases remaining between them. Germline V gene lookup returns CDR1 SGHTA and CDR2 FQGTGA. CDR3 DNA sequence: TGTGCCAGCAGCTCAGGGTGGCGGGGTAGCACAGATACGCAGTATTTT. Amino acid sequence: CASSSGWRGSTDTQYF.

The chain employs TRBV11-2 and TRBJ1-1; D might be TRBD1 (6 bases). CDR3 size: 16 residues. The V gene's germline CDR1 is SGHAT and CDR2 FQNNGV. Trimming removed 0 bases at V and 1 base at J, with 12 bases between. DNA of the CDR3: TGTGCCAGCAGCTTAGATCACGGGGGGGCGAACACTGAAGCTTTCTTT. Amino acid sequence: CASSLDHGGANTEAFF.

This clonotype was counted between two and nine times. V gene TRBV28 combines with J gene TRBJ2-5; 7 nucleotides align to TRBD1. With 5 bases clipped from V and 3 bases from J, the junction kept 6 bases outside the gene matches. Germline loops: CDR1 MDHEN, CDR2 SYDVKM. This CDR3 contains 14 residues. The CDR3 sequence is CASSPYGTEETQYF. The DNA for the CDR3 is TGTGCCAGCAGTCCTTACGGGACAGAAGAGACCCAGTACTTC.

V is TRBV4-3 and J is TRBJ2-5; 10 nucleotides align to TRBD2. J lost 5 bases, V lost 0 bases, and 6 bases had no gene match. CDR1 LGHNA and CDR2 YSLEER come from the germline V gene. This CDR3 has 16 amino acids. Here the CDR3 reads CASSQDKRGGWETQYF. The CDR3 bases are TGCGCCAGCAGCCAAGATAAGCGGGGGGGCTGGGAGACCCAGTACTTC.